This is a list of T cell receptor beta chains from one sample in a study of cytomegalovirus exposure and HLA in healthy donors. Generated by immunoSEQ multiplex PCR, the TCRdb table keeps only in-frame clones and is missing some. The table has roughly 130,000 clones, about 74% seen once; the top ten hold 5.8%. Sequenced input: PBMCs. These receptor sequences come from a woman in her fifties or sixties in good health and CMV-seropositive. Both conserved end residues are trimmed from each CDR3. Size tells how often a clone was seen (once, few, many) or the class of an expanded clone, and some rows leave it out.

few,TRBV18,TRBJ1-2,ASHGGNYGYT
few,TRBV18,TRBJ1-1,ASSPIGTEAF
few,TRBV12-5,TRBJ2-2,ASGVSVFTGELF
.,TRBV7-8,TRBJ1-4,ASSSDTGKLF
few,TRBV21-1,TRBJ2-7,ASRISIGRPTYEQY
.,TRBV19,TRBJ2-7,ASSIRQGEQY
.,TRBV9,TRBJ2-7,ASSEVGTGVNEQY
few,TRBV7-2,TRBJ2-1,ASSLAPGLAGGYNEQF
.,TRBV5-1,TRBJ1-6,ASSDPGGNSYNSPLH
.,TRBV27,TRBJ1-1,ASSDWGAPSTEAF
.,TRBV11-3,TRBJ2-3,ASSPGTGGPDTQY
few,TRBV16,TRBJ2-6,ASSQSVGANVLT
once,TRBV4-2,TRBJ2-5,ASSQEGHPPETQY
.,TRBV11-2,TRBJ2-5,ASSLAGTQY
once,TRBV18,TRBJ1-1,ASSPGWAQHAEAF
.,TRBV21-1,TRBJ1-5,ASSKTIGLYYSNQPQH
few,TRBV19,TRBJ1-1,ASSIGNTEAF
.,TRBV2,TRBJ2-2,ASSEGRTPGGPNPNTGELF
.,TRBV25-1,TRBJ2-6,VCWEGSGANVLT
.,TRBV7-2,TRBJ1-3,ASRLGGQSSGNTIY
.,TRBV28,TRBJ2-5,ASSFQLAGGGETQY
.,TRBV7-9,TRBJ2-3,ASTTGVSSTDTQY
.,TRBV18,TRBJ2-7,ASSPTDRNTYEQY
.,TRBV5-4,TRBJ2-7,ASSFEGAGGREQY
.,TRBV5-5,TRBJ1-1,ASSLLSGQLNTEAF
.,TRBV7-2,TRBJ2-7,ASSRAGRGNEQY
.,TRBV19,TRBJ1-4,ASSTQGANEKLF
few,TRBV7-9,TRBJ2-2,ASSLAGRIPEELF
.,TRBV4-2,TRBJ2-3,ASSPRLAGGSTDTQY
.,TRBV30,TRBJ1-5,AWSEGAVRTQPQH
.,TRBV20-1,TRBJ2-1,SAILAWEQF
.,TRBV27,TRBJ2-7,ASAMRQSSYEQY
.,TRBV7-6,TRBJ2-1,ASSFSSNEQF
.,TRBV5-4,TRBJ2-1,ASSSGRYEGEF
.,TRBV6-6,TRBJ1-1,ASSYSMTNTEAF
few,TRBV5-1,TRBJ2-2,ASSPVMDTGELF
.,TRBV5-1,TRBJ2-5,ASSLLAGAGETQY
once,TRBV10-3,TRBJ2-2,AISATSGVNTGELF
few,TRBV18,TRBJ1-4,ASSLDRGSEKLF
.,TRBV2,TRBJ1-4,ASRTTGGGEKLF
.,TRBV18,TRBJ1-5,ASSPDRGWQPQH
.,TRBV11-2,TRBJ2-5,ASSPGGQLQETQY
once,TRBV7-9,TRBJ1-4,ASSLARQGYEKLF
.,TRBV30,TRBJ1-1,AWSATGTGYTEAF
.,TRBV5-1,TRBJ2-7,ASSLGGFSSYEQY
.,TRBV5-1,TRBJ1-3,ASSTSDRGNTIY
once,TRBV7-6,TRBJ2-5,ASSSAVQGVPQETQY
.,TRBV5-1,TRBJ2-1,ASSLGGGAQF
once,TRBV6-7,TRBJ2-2,ASYHRALNTGELF
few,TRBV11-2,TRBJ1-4,ASSLARGQGTNEKLF
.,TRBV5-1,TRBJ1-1,ASSPTGRFDTEAF
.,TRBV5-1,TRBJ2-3,ASSLTGYNTDTQY
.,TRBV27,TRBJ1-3,ASSFSGQGNRNTIY
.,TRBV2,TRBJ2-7,ASRGVRGRWYEQY
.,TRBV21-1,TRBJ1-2,ASSGRTGPGGYT